The rows below give T cell receptor beta chains drawn from one sample of a study of beta chain features in type 1 diabetes. Here immunoSEQ multiplex PCR was the method, and the copy in TCRdb shows in-frame clones only, minus some. The table shows some 180,000 clones, with 13% occurring only once. The sample consisted of central memory CD4+ T cells from blood. All receptors come from a woman aged 18-29 years in good health. The CDR3 runs from the conserved cysteine through the conserved F or W. A D gene is named only where the DNA matches it firmly. Not every row has a clone size; where given, it reads once, few, many or a size class.

CDR3: CASSSSGTAYEQYF
DNA: TGTGCCAGCAGTTCTTCTGGGACAGCCTACGAGCAGTACTTC
D: TRBD1
V: TRBV28
J: TRBJ2-7
size: few

CDR3: CASSLQSDQQYF
DNA: TGTGCCAGCAGTTTACAATCAGATCAGCAGTACTTC
D: .
V: TRBV28
J: TRBJ2-7
size: .

CDR3: CASSPPVAGGYEQYF
DNA: TGTGCCAGCAGTCCCCCGGTAGCGGGAGGCTACGAGCAGTACTTC
D: TRBD2
V: TRBV28
J: TRBJ2-7
size: few

CDR3: CASSLTSSYEQYF
DNA: TGCGCCAGCAGCTTGACCAGCTCCTACGAGCAGTACTTC
D: .
V: TRBV5-1
J: TRBJ2-7
size: .

CDR3: CASSHPDRRETQYF
DNA: TGTGCCAGCAGCCACCCGGACAGGAGAGAGACCCAGTACTTC
D: TRBD1
V: TRBV28
J: TRBJ2-5
size: few

CDR3: CASSVGPFEGEAFF
DNA: TGTGCCAGCAGCGTAGGGCCGTTTGAGGGTGAAGCTTTCTTT
D: .
V: TRBV9
J: TRBJ1-1
size: few

CDR3: CASRPQGAQPQHF
DNA: TGTGCCAGCAGGCCACAGGGGGCCCAGCCCCAGCATTTT
D: TRBD1
V: TRBV7-2
J: TRBJ1-5
size: few

CDR3: CASSESVLHEQYF
DNA: TGTGCCAGCAGTGAATCGGTCTTGCACGAGCAGTACTTC
D: .
V: TRBV25-1
J: TRBJ2-7
size: .

CDR3: CASILGGTRTDTQYF
DNA: TGTGCCAGCATTCTGGGGGGAACCCGCACAGATACGCAGTATTTT
D: .
V: TRBV28
J: TRBJ2-3
size: .

CDR3: CASSRGTGGAETQYF
DNA: TGTGCCAGCAGTCGCGGGACAGGGGGCGCGGAGACCCAGTACTTC
D: TRBD1
V: TRBV6-5
J: TRBJ2-5
size: .